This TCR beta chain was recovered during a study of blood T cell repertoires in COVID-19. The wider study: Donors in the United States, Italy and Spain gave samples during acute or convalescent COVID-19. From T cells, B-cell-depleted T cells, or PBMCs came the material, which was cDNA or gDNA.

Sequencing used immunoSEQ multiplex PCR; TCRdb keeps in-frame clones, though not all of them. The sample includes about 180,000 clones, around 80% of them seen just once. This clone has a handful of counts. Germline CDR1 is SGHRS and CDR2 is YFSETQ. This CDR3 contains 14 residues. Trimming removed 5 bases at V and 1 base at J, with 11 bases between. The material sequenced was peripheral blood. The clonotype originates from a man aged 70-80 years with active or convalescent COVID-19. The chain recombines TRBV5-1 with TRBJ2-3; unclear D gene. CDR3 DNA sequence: TGCGCCAGCAGACTCCTGCCTGGCACAGATACGCAGTATTTT. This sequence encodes CASRLLPGTDTQYF.